These 18 T cell receptor beta chains were all obtained from the same sample, sequenced in a study of cytomegalovirus exposure and HLA in healthy donors. PCR primers comprised 60 Vbeta and 13 Jbeta primers. Sequencing was performed with immunoSEQ multiplex PCR; in TCRdb, only in-frame clones are kept and a portion is missing. This table holds over 150,000 clones, around 83% found once. Sequencing was done on a sample of PBMCs. The receptors come from a girl aged 2 to 10 in good health and CMV-seropositive.

J is TRBJ1-2 and V is TRBV9, with a tentative D call TRBD1 (5 bases). V lost 0 bases, J lost 4 bases, and 13 bases lay in between. Germline assignment: CDR1 SGDLS and CDR2 YYNGEE. The CDR3 contains 15 residues. CDR3 nucleotides: TGTGCCAGCAGCGTAGGACAGTTAAAGGGCTATGGCTACACCTTC. Its translation is CASSVGQLKGYGYTF.

The J gene is TRBJ2-3, the V gene TRBV27; 8 nucleotides agree with TRBD1. The CDR3 runs 13 residues. After removal of 6 bases from V and 4 bases from J, the junction contained 3 bases not matched to a gene. Looked up from germline, CDR1 is MNHEY and CDR2 is SMNVEV (reference sequence). The CDR3 is CASRPGGPDTQYF. CDR3 DNA: TGTGCCAGCAGGCCAGGGGGCCCAGATACGCAGTATTTT.

This clone showed up just a few times. This chain connects TRBV5-1 to TRBJ1-1; D possibly corresponds to TRBD1 (5 bases). CDR3 size: 16 residues. In germline, CDR1 is SGHRS, CDR2 YFSETQ. V dropped 0 bases and J dropped 0 bases, with 12 bases sitting between them. The CDR3 spells CASSLGGGGMNTEAFF. The CDR3 bases are TGCGCCAGCAGCTTGGGCGGGGGTGGGATGAACACTGAAGCTTTCTTT.

The chain combines TRBV15 with TRBJ2-7, with D possibly being TRBD2 (6 bases). V was trimmed by 2 bases and J by 2 bases, leaving 10 bases between them. CDR3 length: 14 amino acids. Per the germline V gene, CDR1 is LNHNV and CDR2 is YYDKDF (reference sequence). This CDR3 is CATSRTGLTYEQYF. Here the CDR3 DNA reads TGTGCCACCAGCAGAACCGGACTAACCTACGAGCAGTACTTC.

The V gene is TRBV5-1, the J gene TRBJ2-1; 8 positions agree with TRBD1. This CDR3 is 15 amino acids long. After removal of 1 base from V and 8 bases from J, the junction contained 8 bases not matched to a gene. The germline CDR1 and CDR2 sequences are SGHRS and YFSETQ. The CDR3 nucleotides are TGCGCCAGCAGCTTGTGGGCAGGGGGCGGGGATGAGCAGTTCTTC. Residues: CASSLWAGGGDEQFF.

The V and J genes are TRBV5-1 and TRBJ2-5; TRBD2 aligns across 7 bases. The trim removed 0 bases at V and 3 bases at J, leaving 5 bases unmatched. The CDR3 totals 15 residues. The germline V gene has CDR1 SGHRS and CDR2 YFSETQ. CDR3: CASSLAETSKETQYF. In DNA, the CDR3 is TGCGCCAGCAGCTTGGCGGAGACTAGCAAAGAGACCCAGTACTTC.

DNA for the CDR3: TGTGCCAGCTTGGTCCCGGGGGGCGAGCAGTACTTC. As protein: CASLVPGGEQYF. The chain uses TRBV7-9 and TRBJ2-7, with 7 bases identical to TRBD2. With 8 bases clipped from V and 6 bases from J, the junction kept 7 bases outside the gene matches. The V gene's germline CDR1 is SEHNR and CDR2 FQNEAQ (reference sequence). CDR3 length: 12 amino acids.

The chain recombines TRBV30 with TRBJ2-7, with TRBD1 identical over 9 bases. Germline V gene data show CDR1 as GTSNPN and CDR2 as SVGIG (reference sequence). The CDR3 runs to 14 residues. The V segment lost 2 bases and the J segment 3 bases; nucleotides outside the gene matches: 5. The DNA of the CDR3 is TGTGCCTGGAGTACGGGACAGGGTTTCTACGAGCAGTACTTC. It is translated as CAWSTGQGFYEQYF.

The chain employs TRBV4-1 and TRBJ2-3, with 8 bases matching TRBD2. The CDR3 covers 17 residues. V was pared by 0 bases and J by 1 base, with 6 bases of the junction left unmatched. The germline gives CDR1 MGHRA, CDR2 YSYEKL. CDR3 amino acids: CASSQDPTTSGTDTQYF. The CDR3 nucleotides read TGCGCCAGCAGCCAAGATCCTACGACTAGCGGCACAGATACGCAGTATTTT.

The chain uses TRBV27 and TRBJ2-1; 10 bases fit TRBD1. CDR1 MNHEY and CDR2 SMNVEV come from the germline V gene (reference sequence). This CDR3 region has 15 residues. The V gene end was trimmed by 6 bases and the J gene end by 9 bases; junction bases not matched to a gene: 11. CDR3 DNA: TGTGCCAGCAGCCCCCGGGACAGGGGTCCGGGTGAGCAGTTCTTC. Amino acids: CASSPRDRGPGEQFF.

This sequence joins TRBV2 and TRBJ2-2, with TRBD1 matching 9 bases. Losses at the gene ends were 5 bases for V and 6 bases for J; bases not matched to a gene: 1. This CDR3 has 13 residues. Germline V lookup: CDR1 SNHLY, CDR2 FYNNEI. The CDR3 region is CASSTGGPGELFF. Here the CDR3 DNA reads TGTGCCAGCAGTACAGGGGGCCCCGGGGAGCTGTTTTTT.

V gene TRBV4-1 combines with J gene TRBJ2-7; 16 bases agree with TRBD2. Germline V gene lookup returns CDR1 MGHRA and CDR2 YSYEKL. This CDR3 is built from 17 residues. V gave up 2 bases and J gave up 7 bases; unmatched junction bases: 8. In DNA form, the CDR3 reads TGCGCCAGCAGCCAAAGAGGGGGGACTAGCGGGAGGGGGGAGCAGTACTTC. It codes for CASSQRGGTSGRGEQYF.

This chain links TRBV5-1 with TRBJ1-3; a possible D gene is TRBD1 (6 bases). The CDR3 contains 13 residues. Germline CDR1 reads SGHRS; CDR2 reads YFSETQ. Trimming took off 8 bases at V and 3 bases at J, with 12 bases between the two ends. CDR3 residues: CASKGVYGNTIYF. The CDR3 DNA is TGCGCCAGTAAGGGGGTTTATGGAAACACCATATATTTT.

V usage is TRBV7-8 and J usage is TRBJ2-6; possible D gene TRBD1, 6 bases. Deletions cut 4 bases from V and 1 base from J, with 17 bases between. Germline values: CDR1 SGHVS, CDR2 FQNEAQ. The CDR3 is 18 amino acids. CDR3 loop: CASSSRQVYFSGANVLTF. CDR3 sequence (DNA): TGTGCCAGCAGCTCAAGACAGGTCTATTTTTCTGGGGCCAACGTCCTGACTTTC.

J is TRBJ1-3 and V is TRBV19, with D possibly matching TRBD1 (5 bases). Per germline, CDR1 LNHDA and CDR2 SQIVND (reference sequence). Trimming took 5 bases from V and 0 from J, leaving 14 bases between them. This CDR3 has 16 amino acids. This CDR3 is CASSPADSSSGNTIYF. The CDR3 DNA reads TGTGCCAGTAGTCCAGCTGACAGTAGCTCTGGAAACACCATATATTTT.

The gene calls are TRBV19 and TRBJ2-1; D may be TRBD2 (5 bases). The ends were cut back, 8 bases at V and 4 bases at J, with 9 bases in the middle. This CDR3 spans 12 amino acids. CDR1 LNHDA and CDR2 SQIVND come from the germline V gene (reference sequence). CDR3 amino acids: CASQDYYNEQFF. The CDR3 region has the DNA TGTGCCAGTCAAGACTATTACAATGAGCAGTTCTTC.

This clone came up once. CDR3 coding DNA: TGTGCCAGCAGTGACGTGAGCGGGAAAGCCGGGGAGCTGTTTTTT. It specifies CASSDVSGKAGELFF. The chain joins TRBV6-4 to TRBJ2-2, with 7 nucleotides matching TRBD2. The V gene's germline CDR1 is MRHNA and CDR2 SNTAGT. V dropped 2 bases and J dropped 6; count of bases not matched to a gene: 6. The CDR3 contains 15 residues.

The chain couples TRBV19 to TRBJ1-1; 11 positions match TRBD1. The CDR3 sequence is 15 residues long. V gave up 7 bases and J gave up 10 bases; unmatched junction bases: 14. Germline lookup yields CDR1 LNHDA and CDR2 SQIVND (reference sequence). DNA of the CDR3: TGTGCCAGTACCGACCGGGACAGGGGGTACTCGGGAGCTTTCTTT. Encoded protein: CASTDRDRGYSGAFF.